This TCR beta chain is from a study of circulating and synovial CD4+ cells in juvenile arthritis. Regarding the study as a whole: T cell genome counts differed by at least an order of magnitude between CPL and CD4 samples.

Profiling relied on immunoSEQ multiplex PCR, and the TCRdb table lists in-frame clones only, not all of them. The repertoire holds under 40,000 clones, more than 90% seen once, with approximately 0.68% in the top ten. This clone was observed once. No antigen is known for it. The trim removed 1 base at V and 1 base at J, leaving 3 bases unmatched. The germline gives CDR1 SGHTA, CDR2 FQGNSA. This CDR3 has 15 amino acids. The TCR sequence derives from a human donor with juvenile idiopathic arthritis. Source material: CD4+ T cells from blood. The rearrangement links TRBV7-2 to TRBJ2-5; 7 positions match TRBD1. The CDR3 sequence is CASSLVRDSQETQYF. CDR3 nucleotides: TGTGCCAGCAGCTTAGTCAGGGACAGCCAAGAGACCCAGTACTTC.